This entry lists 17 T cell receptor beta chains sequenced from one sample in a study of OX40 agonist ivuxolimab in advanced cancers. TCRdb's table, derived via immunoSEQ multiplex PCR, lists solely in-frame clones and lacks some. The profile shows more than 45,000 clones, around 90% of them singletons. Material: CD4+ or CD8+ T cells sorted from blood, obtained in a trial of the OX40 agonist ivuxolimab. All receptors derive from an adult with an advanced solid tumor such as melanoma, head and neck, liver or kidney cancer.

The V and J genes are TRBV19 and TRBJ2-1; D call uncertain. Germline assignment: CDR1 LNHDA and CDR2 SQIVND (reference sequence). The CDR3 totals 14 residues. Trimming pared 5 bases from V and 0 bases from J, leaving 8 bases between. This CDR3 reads CASSWASSYNEQFF. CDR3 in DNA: TGTGCCAGTAGTTGGGCGAGCTCCTACAATGAGCAGTTCTTC.

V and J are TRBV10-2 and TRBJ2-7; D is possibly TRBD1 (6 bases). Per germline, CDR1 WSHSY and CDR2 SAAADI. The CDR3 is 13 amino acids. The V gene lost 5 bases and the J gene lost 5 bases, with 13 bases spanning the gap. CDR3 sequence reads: CASSTGQKDEQYF. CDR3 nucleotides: TGCGCCAGCAGTACCGGACAGAAGGACGAGCAGTACTTC.

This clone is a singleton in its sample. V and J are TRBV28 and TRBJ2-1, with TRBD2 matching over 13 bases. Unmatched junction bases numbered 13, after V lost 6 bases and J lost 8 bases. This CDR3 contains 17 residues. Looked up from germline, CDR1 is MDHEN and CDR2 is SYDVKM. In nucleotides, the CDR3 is TGTGCCAGCAGCCCAAACCCCGGACTAGCGGGGGTCGATGAGCAGTTCTTC. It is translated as CASSPNPGLAGVDEQFF.

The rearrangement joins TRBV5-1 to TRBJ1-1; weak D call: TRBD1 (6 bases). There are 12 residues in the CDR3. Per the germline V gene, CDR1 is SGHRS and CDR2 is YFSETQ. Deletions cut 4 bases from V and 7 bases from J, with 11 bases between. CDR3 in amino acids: CASSPGTFEAFF. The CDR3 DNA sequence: TGCGCCAGCAGCCCCGGGACATTTGAAGCTTTCTTT. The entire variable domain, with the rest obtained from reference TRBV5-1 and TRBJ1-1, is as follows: KAGVTQTPRYLIKTRGQQVTLSCSPISGHRSVSWYQQTPGQGLQFLFEYFSETQRNKGNFPGRFSGRQFSNSRSEMNVSTLELGDSALYLCASSPGTFEAFFGQGTRLTVV.

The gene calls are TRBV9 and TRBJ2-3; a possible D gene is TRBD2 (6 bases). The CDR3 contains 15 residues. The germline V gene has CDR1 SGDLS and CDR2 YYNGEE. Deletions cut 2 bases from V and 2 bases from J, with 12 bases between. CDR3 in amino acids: CASSVGWGDTDTQYF. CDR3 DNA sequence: TGTGCCAGCAGCGTCGGATGGGGGGACACAGATACGCAGTATTTT. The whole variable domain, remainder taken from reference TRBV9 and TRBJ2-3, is DSGVTQTPKHLITATGQRVTLRCSPRSGDLSVYWYQQSLDQGLQFLIQYYNGEERAKGNILERFSAQQFPDLHSELNLSSLELGDSALYFCASSVGWGDTDTQYFGPGTRLTVL.

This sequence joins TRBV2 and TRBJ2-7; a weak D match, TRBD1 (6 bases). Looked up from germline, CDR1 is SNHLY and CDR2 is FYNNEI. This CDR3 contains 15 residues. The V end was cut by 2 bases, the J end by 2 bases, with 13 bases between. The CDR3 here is CASSEMNRAAYEQYF. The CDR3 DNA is TGTGCCAGCAGTGAAATGAACAGGGCGGCCTACGAGCAGTACTTC.

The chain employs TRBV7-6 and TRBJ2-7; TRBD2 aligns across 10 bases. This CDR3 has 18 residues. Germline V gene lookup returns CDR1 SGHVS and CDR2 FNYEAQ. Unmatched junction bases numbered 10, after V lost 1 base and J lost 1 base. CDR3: CASSLGASGGLLSYEQYF. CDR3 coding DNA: TGTGCCAGCAGCTTAGGTGCTAGCGGGGGACTCCTATCCTACGAGCAGTACTTC.

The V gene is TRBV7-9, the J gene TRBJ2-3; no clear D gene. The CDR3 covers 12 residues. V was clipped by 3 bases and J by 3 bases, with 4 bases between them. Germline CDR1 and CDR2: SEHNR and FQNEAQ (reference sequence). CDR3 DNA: TGTGCCAGCAGCTTTGTGACAGATACGCAGTATTTT. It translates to CASSFVTDTQYF.

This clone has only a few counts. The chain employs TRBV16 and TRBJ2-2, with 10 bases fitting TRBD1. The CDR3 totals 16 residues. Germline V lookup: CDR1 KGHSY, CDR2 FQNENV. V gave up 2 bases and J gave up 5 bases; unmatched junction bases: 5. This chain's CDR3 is CASSQPTGGVTGELFF. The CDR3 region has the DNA TGTGCCAGCAGCCAACCGACAGGGGGCGTTACCGGGGAGCTGTTTTTT. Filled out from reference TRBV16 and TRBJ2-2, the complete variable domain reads GEEVAQTPKHLVRGEGQKAKLYCAPIKGHSYVFWYQQVLKNEFKFLISFQNENVFDETGMPKERFSAKCLPNSPCSLEIQATKLEDSAVYFCASSQPTGGVTGELFFGEGSRLTVL.

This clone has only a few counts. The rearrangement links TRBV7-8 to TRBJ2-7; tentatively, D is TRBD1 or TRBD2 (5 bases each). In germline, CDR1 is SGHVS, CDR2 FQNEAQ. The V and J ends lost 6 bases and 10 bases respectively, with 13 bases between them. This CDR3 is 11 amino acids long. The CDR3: CASSLMGEQYF. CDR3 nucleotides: TGTGCCAGCAGTTTAATGGGGGAACAGTACTTC.

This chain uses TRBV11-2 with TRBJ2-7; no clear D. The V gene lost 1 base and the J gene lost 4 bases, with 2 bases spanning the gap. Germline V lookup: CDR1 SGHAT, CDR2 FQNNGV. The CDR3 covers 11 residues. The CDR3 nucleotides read TGTGCCAGCAGCTTAGCGTACGAGCAGTACTTC. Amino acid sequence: CASSLAYEQYF.

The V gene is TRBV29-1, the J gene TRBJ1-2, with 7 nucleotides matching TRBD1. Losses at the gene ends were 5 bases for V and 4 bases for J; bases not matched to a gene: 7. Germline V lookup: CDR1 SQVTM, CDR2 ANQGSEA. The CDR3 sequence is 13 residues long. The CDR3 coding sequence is TGCAGCGTTTCGTCGGGACAGACCTATGGCTACACCTTC. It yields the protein CSVSSGQTYGYTF.

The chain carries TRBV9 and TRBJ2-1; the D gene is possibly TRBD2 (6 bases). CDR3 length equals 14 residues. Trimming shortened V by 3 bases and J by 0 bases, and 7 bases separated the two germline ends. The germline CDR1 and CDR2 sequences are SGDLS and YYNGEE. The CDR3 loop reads CASSAGDSYNEQFF. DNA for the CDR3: TGTGCCAGCAGCGCGGGGGACTCCTACAATGAGCAGTTCTTC.

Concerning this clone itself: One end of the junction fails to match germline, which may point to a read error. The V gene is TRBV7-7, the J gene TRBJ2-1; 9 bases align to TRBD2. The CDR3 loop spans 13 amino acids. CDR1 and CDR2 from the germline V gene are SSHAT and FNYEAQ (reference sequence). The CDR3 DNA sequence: TGTGCTAGCAGCAGCGGGAGGAACAATGAGCAGTTCTTC. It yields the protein CASSSGRNNEQFF.

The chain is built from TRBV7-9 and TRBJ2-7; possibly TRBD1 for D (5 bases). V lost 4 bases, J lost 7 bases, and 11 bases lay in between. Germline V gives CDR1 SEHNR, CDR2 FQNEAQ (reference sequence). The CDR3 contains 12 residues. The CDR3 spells CASSSDIQEQYF. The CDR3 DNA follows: TGTGCCAGCAGCTCGGACATACAAGAGCAGTACTTC.

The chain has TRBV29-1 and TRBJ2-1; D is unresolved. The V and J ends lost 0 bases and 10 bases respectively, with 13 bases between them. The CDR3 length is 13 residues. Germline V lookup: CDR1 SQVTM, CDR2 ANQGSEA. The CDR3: CSVEDGRNVEQFF. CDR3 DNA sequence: TGCAGCGTTGAAGATGGGCGAAACGTGGAGCAGTTCTTC.

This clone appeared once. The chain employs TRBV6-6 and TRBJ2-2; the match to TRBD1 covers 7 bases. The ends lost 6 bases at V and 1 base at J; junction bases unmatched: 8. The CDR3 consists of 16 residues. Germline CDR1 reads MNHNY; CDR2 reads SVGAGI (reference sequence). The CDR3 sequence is CASSRYRGENTGELFF. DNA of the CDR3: TGTGCCAGCAGCCGCTACAGGGGCGAGAACACCGGGGAGCTGTTTTTT.